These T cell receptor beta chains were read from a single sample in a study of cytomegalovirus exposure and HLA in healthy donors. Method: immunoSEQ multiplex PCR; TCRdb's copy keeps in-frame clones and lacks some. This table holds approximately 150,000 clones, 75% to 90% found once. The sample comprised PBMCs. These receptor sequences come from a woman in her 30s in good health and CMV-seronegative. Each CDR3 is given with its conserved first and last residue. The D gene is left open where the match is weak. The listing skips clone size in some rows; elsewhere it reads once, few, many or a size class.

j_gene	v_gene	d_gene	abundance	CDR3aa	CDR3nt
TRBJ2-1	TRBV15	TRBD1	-	CATSQGVNNEQFF	TGTGCCACTTCCCAGGGGGTCAACAATGAGCAGTTCTTC
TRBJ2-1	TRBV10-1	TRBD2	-	CAGSEASGRGDNEQFF	TGCGCCGGCAGTGAGGCTAGCGGGAGAGGGGACAATGAGCAGTTCTTC
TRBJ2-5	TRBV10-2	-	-	CASSDGPGRETQYF	TGCGCCAGCAGTGATGGCCCAGGTAGAGAGACCCAGTACTTC
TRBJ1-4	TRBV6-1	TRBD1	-	CASLGTATNEKLFF	TGTGCCAGCCTCGGGACAGCAACTAATGAAAAACTGTTTTTT
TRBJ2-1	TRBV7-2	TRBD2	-	CASRLAGGSYNEQFF	TGTGCCAGCAGGCTAGCGGGAGGGAGCTACAATGAGCAGTTCTTC
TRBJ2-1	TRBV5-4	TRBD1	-	CASSYRQGARNEQFF	TGTGCCAGCAGTTACAGACAGGGAGCACGCAATGAGCAGTTCTTC
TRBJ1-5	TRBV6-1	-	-	CASSGHLGAYQPQHF	TGTGCCAGCAGTGGTCATTTGGGAGCTTATCAGCCCCAGCATTTT
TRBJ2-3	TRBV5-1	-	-	CASSLWQGWTDTQYF	TGCGCCAGCAGCTTGTGGCAGGGATGGACAGATACGCAGTATTTT
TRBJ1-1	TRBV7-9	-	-	CSSSLSLTEAFF	TGTTCCAGCAGCCTCTCGTTGACTGAAGCTTTCTTT
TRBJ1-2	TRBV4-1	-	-	CASSQDQTGTNYGYTF	TGCGCCAGCAGCCAAGATCAAACAGGGACTAACTATGGCTACACCTTC
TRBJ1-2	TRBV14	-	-	CASSQDGSYGYTF	TGTGCCAGCAGCCAAGATGGCAGCTATGGCTACACCTTC
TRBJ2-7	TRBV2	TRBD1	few	CASSKDRYEQYF	TGTGCCAGCAGCAAGGACAGGTACGAGCAGTACTTC
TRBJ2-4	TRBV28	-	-	CASSPGLAKNIQYF	TGTGCCAGCAGCCCGGGACTAGCCAAAAACATTCAGTACTTC
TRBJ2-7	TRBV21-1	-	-	CASSKGKAGEGYEQYF	TGTGCCAGCAGCAAAGGGAAAGCGGGAGAGGGCTACGAGCAGTACTTC
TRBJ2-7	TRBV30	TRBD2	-	CAWSGGLNYEQYF	TGTGCCTGGAGCGGGGGACTAAACTACGAGCAGTACTTC
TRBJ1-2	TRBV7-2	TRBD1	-	CASSLPEETGGYGYTF	TGTGCCAGCAGCTTACCCGAAGAGACAGGGGGTTATGGCTACACCTTC
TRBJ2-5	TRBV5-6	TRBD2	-	CASSLGLAGLETQYF	TGTGCCAGCAGCTTGGGTCTAGCGGGGTTAGAGACCCAGTACTTC
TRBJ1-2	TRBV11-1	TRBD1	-	CASSGTGVYGYTF	TGTGCCAGCAGCGGGACAGGAGTCTATGGCTACACCTTC
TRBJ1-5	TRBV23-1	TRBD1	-	CASSHGQGVYCSNQPQHF	TGCGCCAGCAGTCACGGACAGGGCGTATATTGCAGCAATCAGCCCCAGCATTTT
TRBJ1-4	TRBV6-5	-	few	CASSLLGGNEKLFF	TGTGCCAGCAGTCTCCTCGGAGGGAATGAAAAACTGTTTTTT
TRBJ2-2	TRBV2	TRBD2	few	CASSWTSGSNTGELFF	TGTGCCAGCAGTTGGACTAGCGGCTCGAACACCGGGGAGCTGTTTTTT
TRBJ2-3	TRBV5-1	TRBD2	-	CASSLGLAEGTDTQYF	TGCGCCAGCAGCTTGGGACTAGCGGAGGGCACAGATACGCAGTATTTT
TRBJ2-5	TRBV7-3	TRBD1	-	CASSSDREETQYF	TGTGCCAGCAGCTCCGACAGGGAAGAGACCCAGTACTTC
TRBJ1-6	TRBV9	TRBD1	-	CASSKRTGGNSPLHF	TGTGCCAGCAGCAAAAGGACAGGGGGCAACTCACCCCTCCACTTT
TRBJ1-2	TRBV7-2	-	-	CASSFMRARNYGYTF	TGTGCCAGCAGCTTTATGCGGGCAAGAAACTATGGCTACACCTTC
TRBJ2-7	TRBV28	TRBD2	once	CASSVPGLAGYEQYF	TGTGCCAGCAGCGTTCCGGGACTAGCGGGCTACGAGCAGTACTTC
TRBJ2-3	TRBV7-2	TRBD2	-	CASSRKAGVTDTQYF	TGTGCCAGCAGCAGAAAAGCGGGAGTGACAGATACGCAGTATTTT
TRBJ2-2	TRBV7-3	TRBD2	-	CASSLGLAGGNTGELFF	TGTGCCAGCAGCTTGGGACTAGCGGGAGGGAACACCGGGGAGCTGTTTTTT
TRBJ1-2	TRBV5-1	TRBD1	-	CASSFLVGGQGSDGYTF	TGCGCCAGCAGCTTCCTGGTGGGGGGACAGGGTAGCGATGGCTACACCTTC
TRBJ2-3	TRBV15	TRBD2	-	CATSRGASGGADQNTQYF	TGTGCCACCAGCAGAGGGGCTAGCGGGGGGGCCGATCAAAATACGCAGTATTTT
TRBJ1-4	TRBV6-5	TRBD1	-	CASFGQGSEKLFF	TGTGCCAGCTTTGGACAGGGCAGTGAAAAACTGTTTTTT
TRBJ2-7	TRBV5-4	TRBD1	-	CASSRDRRYEQYF	TGTGCCAGCAGCCGGGACAGGAGGTACGAGCAGTACTTC
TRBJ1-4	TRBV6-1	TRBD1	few	CASSDPGQGRLKLFF	TGTGCCAGCAGTGACCCGGGACAGGGTAGATTAAAACTGTTTTTT
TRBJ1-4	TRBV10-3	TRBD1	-	CAIRDRENEKLFF	TGTGCCATCAGGGACAGGGAAAATGAAAAACTGTTTTTT
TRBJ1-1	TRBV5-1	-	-	CASSPTGSGTEAFF	TGCGCCAGCAGCCCCACAGGGTCGGGAACTGAAGCTTTCTTT
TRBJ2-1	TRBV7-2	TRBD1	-	CASSPGGCEQFF	TGTGCCAGCAGCCCAGGGGGCTGCGAGCAGTTCTTC
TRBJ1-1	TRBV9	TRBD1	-	CASSVEGRQGYTEAFF	TGTGCCAGCAGCGTAGAGGGAAGACAGGGATACACTGAAGCTTTCTTT
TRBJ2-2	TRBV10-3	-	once	CAISGDTNTGELFF	TGTGCCATCAGCGGGGACACCAACACCGGGGAGCTGTTTTTT
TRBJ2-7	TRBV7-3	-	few	CASSLTQGGEQYF	TGTGCCAGCAGCTTAACACAGGGGGGGGAGCAGTACTTC
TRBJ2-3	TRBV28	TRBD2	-	CASSSGLAGNF	TGTGCCAGCAGTTCCGGACTAGCGGGAAATTTT
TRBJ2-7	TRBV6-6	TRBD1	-	CASSGTVPGEQYF	TGTGCCAGCAGTGGGACAGTGCCTGGCGAGCAGTACTTC
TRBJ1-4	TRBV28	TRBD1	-	CASSRQGINEKLFF	TGTGCCAGCAGTAGACAGGGCATTAATGAAAAACTGTTTTTT
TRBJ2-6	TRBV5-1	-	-	CASSLLPRDNLDSGANVLTF	TGCGCCAGCAGCCTACTTCCCAGGGACAACCTTGACTCTGGGGCCAACGTCCTGACTTTC
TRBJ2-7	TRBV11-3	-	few	CASSLAFGYEQYF	TGTGCCAGCAGCTTAGCGTTCGGCTACGAGCAGTACTTC
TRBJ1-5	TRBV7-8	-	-	CASSLAREGNQPQHF	TGTGCCAGCAGCTTAGCGAGGGAGGGAAATCAGCCCCAGCATTTT
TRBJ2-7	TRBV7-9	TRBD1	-	CASSLGRRTGAHEQYF	TGTGCCAGCAGCTTAGGAAGGCGGACAGGGGCCCACGAGCAGTACTTC
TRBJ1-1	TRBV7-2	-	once	CASSLAAGGSLLSTEAFF	TGTGCCAGCAGCTTAGCCGCCGGGGGTTCTCTGTTAAGCACTGAAGCTTTCTTT
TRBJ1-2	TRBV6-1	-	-	CASRVSRQANYGYTF	TGTGCCAGCCGTGTATCCCGACAGGCTAACTATGGCTACACCTTC
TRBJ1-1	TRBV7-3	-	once	CASSSGQRLTEAFF	TGTGCCAGCAGCTCCGGACAGCGGCTCACTGAAGCTTTCTTT
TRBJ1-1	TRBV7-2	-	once	CASSLETAGDTEAFF	TGTGCCAGCAGCTTAGAAACCGCGGGGGACACTGAAGCTTTCTTT
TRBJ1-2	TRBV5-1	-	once	CASSSGGPNYGYTF	TGCGCCAGCAGCTCGGGGGGACCTAACTATGGCTACACCTTC
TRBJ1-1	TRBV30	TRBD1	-	CAWSHTGGTEAFF	TGTGCCTGGAGTCACACAGGGGGCACTGAAGCTTTCTTT